This TCR beta chain was found in a study of T-cell reconstitution after alpha-beta-depleted transplantation in children. This clonotype appeared once. V lost 4 bases and J 0 bases, leaving 16 bases between the germline ends. This CDR3 has 16 amino acids. Germline values: CDR1 SGHAT, CDR2 FQNNGV. During its preparation, the TCRbeta library received unique molecular identifiers. Each CDR3 protein is one row after TCRdb ran MiXCR on the PCR reads. The data show 700,000 to 850,000 distinct CDR3 sequences, under 20% seen once. The chain couples TRBV11-2 to TRBJ2-7, with D unclear. This clonotype was obtained from a male patient aged 10 to 17 who had a stem cell transplant for acute lymphoblastic leukemia, so the T cells may come from the graft donor. The input for sequencing was PBMCs, mostly from graft donor cells, taken 360 days after TCRalphabeta/CD19-depleted stem cell transplant. Written as DNA, the CDR3 is TGTGCCAGCAGCTCTTTACGGAGTGTGAGCTCCTACGAGCAGTACTTC. Protein: CASSSLRSVSSYEQYF.